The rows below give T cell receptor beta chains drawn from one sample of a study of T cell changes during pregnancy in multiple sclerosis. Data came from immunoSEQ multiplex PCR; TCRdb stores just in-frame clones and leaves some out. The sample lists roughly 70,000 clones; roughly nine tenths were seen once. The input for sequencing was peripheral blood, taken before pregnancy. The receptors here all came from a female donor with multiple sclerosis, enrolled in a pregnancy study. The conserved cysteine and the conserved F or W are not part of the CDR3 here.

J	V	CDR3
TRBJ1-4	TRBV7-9	ASVIPGGNEKLF
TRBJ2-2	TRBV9	ASSVPNGRRESGELF
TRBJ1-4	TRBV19	ASSTGQSKGGNEKLF
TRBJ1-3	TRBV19	ASRGQYSGNTIY
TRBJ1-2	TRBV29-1	SERSPNDYGYT
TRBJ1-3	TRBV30	AWIPGTGNTIY
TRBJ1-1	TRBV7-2	ASSLGTGAEAF
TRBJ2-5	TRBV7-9	ASSLGGARSVLQETQY
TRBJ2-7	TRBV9	ASSVSPPYEQY
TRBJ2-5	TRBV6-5	ASSSDRVETQY
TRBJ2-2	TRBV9	ASSEGQPGGELF
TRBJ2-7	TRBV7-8	ASSPLRGRDEQY
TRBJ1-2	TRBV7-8	ASSLSGGEGYT
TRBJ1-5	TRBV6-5	ASSRFRVGQPQH
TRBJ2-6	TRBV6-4	ASSTASGANVLT
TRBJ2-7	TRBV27	ASSYQLFPLLSEQY
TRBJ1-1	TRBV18	ASSPQVLNTEAF
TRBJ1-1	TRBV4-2	ASSQRGGGTEAF
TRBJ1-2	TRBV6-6	ASSYRGQGVYGYT
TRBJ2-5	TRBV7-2	ASSLSYLAGQETQY
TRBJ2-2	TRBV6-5	ASSYFREAGELF
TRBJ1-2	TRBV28	ASSSGTEVYGYT
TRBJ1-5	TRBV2	ASSIRTDQPQH
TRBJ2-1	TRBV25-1	ASSDWRAASYNEQF
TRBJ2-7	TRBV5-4	ASRYREGYEQY
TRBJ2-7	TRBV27	ASSLGTAFYEQY
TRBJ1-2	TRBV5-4	ASSPGGGAAPSNYGYT
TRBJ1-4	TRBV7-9	ASSDRVGEKLF
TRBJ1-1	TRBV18	ASSPRTGRNTEAF
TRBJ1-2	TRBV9	ASSPSTVNYGYT
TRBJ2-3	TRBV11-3	ASLKAGDTQY
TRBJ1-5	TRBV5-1	ASSLGEGNQPQH
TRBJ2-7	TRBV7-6	ASSPQGGLEQY
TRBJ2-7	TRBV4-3	ASSQEIAGGPSYEQY
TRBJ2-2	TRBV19	ASIPSGGVGTGELF
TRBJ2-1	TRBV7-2	ASSRPSGGPPHSYNEQF
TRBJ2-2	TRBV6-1	ASSGRVAGGDTGELF
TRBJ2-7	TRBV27	ASSSPGYEQY
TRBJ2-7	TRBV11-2	ASSPISRASSYEQY
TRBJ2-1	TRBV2	ASSTSPGTSANEQF
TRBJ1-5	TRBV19	ASSGTGARNQPQH
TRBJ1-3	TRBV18	ASSPRWSSGNTIY
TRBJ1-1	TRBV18	ASSPLYTWTVEAF
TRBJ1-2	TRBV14	ASSQDGAYGYT
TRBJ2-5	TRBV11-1	ASSSNGLARSQY
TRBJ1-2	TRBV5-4	ASSSGPQADYGYT
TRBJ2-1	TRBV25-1	AIQGAGSYNEQF
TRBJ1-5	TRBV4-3	ASSQELRQSYQPQH
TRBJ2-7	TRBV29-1	SVEGLQGSKGEQY
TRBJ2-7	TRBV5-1	ASSLGDRTYEQY
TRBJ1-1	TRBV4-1	ASSRATAKGTEAF
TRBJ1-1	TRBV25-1	ASSDEDRRAF
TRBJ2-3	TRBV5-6	ASSLMQMEY
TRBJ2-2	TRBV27	ASSPADSNTGELF
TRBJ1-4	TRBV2	ASHDTGLNEKLF